This T cell receptor (beta chain) came from a study of cytotoxic CD8 clonotypes in ibrutinib-treated CLL. Study in general: Samples yielded averages of about 250,000 productive templates and 75,000 to 95,000 productive rearrangements.

This CDR3 contains 13 residues. Per germline, CDR1 SGHDN and CDR2 FVKESK. The V end lost 1 base, the J end lost 4 bases, and 7 bases lay between the germline ends. Study-level findings and limits: Public clonotypes were uncommon and contracted or stayed stable on treatment. Baseline levels were approached again at progression, after clonality had risen at ibrutinib response.

The assay was immunoSEQ multiplex PCR, and TCRdb's table has in-frame clones only and misses some. Altogether some 61,000 clones are present, 68% being singletons, with the ten largest covering around 5.7%. About this clone: Its antigen is unknown.

This chain connects TRBV14 to TRBJ1-2; no definite D call. The sequenced sample was PBMCs, obtained after 12 months of ibrutinib treatment. The clonotype comes from a human donor with chronic lymphocytic leukemia. In nucleotides, the CDR3 is TGTGCCAGCAGCCAAGGGGGAAGCTATGGCTACACCTTC. Translating gives CASSQGGSYGYTF.